The clone carrying this T cell receptor (beta chain) was seen more than once but under ten times. The antigen remains unidentified. Using CD45RO/CCR7/CD25/CD127/CD95/CD27, CD4+ naive, central memory, regulatory and stem cell-like memory cells were sorted. Trimming took 5 bases from V and 5 from J; bases not matched to a gene: 5. This CDR3 has 13 amino acids. Germline V gene sequence: CDR1 GTSNPN, CDR2 SVGIG (reference sequence). The investigators reverse transcribed all of the isolated RNA, so they sequenced expressed TCRB transcripts. The data were produced by immunoSEQ multiplex PCR, yet TCRdb's version contains in-frame clones alone and is incomplete. The data show roughly 150,000 clones, approximately 9.9% seen once. The data originate from a study of beta chain features in type 1 diabetes. Study findings and constraints: Overrepresentation of cells with high TCR expression could result from cDNA sequencing. The study found that naive, central memory and Treg TCRB repertoires appeared more similar in patients than in healthy donors. VDJ junctions in type 1 diabetes patients carried more deletions and fewer insertions.

The genes are TRBV30 and TRBJ1-2, with 10 bases fitting TRBD1. Material: central memory CD4+ T cells from blood. The clonotype was recovered from a young woman in good health. CDR3 in DNA: TGTGCCTGGTCGACAGGGGGCGAGTATGGCTACACCTTC. Protein product: CAWSTGGEYGYTF.